This paragraph covers one T cell receptor (beta chain) sequence. Under the authors' procedure: Reference gene primer amplification yielded estimated nucleated cell counts. The protocol was immunoSEQ multiplex PCR, while the TCRdb copy is restricted to in-frame clones and leaves out a portion. That table is the source of V, J and clone size, and D and trimming were worked out from the DNA. The sample includes 200,000 or so clones, approximately 86% seen only once; the top ten take about 3%. The source of the sample is a study of blood T cell repertoires in COVID-19. Material for sequencing was peripheral blood. The clonotype originates from a man between 60 and 75 years old with acute or convalescent COVID-19.

The CDR3 protein is CASSSLGGGYNEQFF. DNA of the CDR3: TGTGCCAGCAGCTCCCTAGGCGGGGGGTACAATGAGCAGTTCTTC. The chain couples TRBV7-2 to TRBJ2-1; 8 bases align to TRBD2. Per germline, CDR1 SGHTA and CDR2 FQGNSA. Trimming removed 4 bases from V and 4 bases from J; junction bases left unmatched: 6. The CDR3 consists of 15 residues.